Described below is a single TCR beta chain sequence and its context. This record belongs to a study of blood T cell repertoires in COVID-19. Study details: The samples span acute and convalescent COVID-19 from the United States, Italy and Spain. PBMCs, B-cell-depleted T cells, or T cells provided the cDNA or gDNA that made up the material.

The authors' processing: Reference gene primer amplification gave nucleated cell count estimates. The assay was immunoSEQ multiplex PCR, and TCRdb's table has in-frame clones only and misses some. V and J calls and clone size follow that table, whereas D and trimming were derived from the DNA. In the table there are about 110,000 clones, roughly 80% of which are singletons. The CDR3 is made up of 11 amino acids. Trimming removed 2 bases at V and 2 bases at J, with 2 bases between. CDR1 and CDR2 (germline): DFQATT, SNEGSKA (reference sequence). Sequenced input: peripheral blood. The sequence was collected from a man aged 45-60 years with acute or convalescent COVID-19. V usage is TRBV20-1 and J usage is TRBJ2-3; no clear D gene. CDR3 residues: CSARYTDTQYF. CDR3 in DNA: TGCAGTGCTAGATACACAGATACGCAGTATTTT.